This T cell receptor (beta chain) was documented in a study of cytomegalovirus exposure and HLA in healthy donors. This table comes from immunoSEQ multiplex PCR, and its TCRdb copy is limited to in-frame clones, with some not included. The sample has under 350,000 clones; approximately 86% are singletons. CDR3 size: 15 residues. CDR1 is SNHLY and CDR2 is FYNNEI in the germline V gene. V gave up 5 bases and J gave up 0 bases; unmatched junction bases: 4. The sample consisted of PBMCs. This chain joins TRBV2 and TRBJ2-1, with 7 bases lining up with TRBD2. This receptor was identified in a woman under 30 in good health and CMV-seronegative. The CDR3 here is CASSIGGGSYNEQFF. CDR3 bases: TGTGCCAGCAGTATCGGCGGGGGCTCCTACAATGAGCAGTTCTTC.